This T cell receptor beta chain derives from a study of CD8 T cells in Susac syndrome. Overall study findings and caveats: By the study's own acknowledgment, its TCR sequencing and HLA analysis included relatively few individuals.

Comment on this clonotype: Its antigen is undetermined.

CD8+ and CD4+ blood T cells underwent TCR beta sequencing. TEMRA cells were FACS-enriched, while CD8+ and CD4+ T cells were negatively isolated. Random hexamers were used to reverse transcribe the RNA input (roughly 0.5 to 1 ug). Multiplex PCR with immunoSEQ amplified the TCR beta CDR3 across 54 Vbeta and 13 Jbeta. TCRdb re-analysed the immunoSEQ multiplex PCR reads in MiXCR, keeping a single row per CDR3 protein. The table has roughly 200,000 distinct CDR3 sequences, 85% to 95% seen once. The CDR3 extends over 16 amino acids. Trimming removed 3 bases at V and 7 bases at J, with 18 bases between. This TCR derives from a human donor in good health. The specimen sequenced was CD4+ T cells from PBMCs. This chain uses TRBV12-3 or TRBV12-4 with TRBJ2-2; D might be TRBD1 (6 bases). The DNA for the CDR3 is TGTGCCAGCAGTTTTCACGTGGGGGCTTCGTTCGGGGAGCTGTTTTTT. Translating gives CASSFHVGASFGELFF.